This T cell receptor (beta chain) stems from a study of blood T cell repertoires in COVID-19. The CDR3 contains 15 residues. Trimming left V 5 bases short and J 4 bases short, with 18 bases between. Germline V gene sequence: CDR1 MNHEY, CDR2 SVGAGI. Only in-frame clones appear in the TCRdb table, and some are missing; sequencing was by immunoSEQ multiplex PCR. The table shows about 86,000 clones, with roughly 84% occurring only once. The clonotype was recovered from a woman of 80 years or more with active or convalescent COVID-19. The chain couples TRBV6-5 to TRBJ2-7; weak D call: TRBD2 (6 bases). What was sequenced was peripheral blood. The CDR3 reads CASSPRGGIGYEQYF. In DNA form, the CDR3 reads TGTGCCAGCAGTCCTCGAGGAGGGATTGGATACGAGCAGTACTTC.